This note documents a single TCR beta chain sequence. The antigen it recognizes is unknown. Per-base qualities were not stored, and no clone one base away is much larger. Receptor amplification or capture employed 5' RACE. The data were produced on an Illumina HiSeq 2000. A universal primer binding site was added through template switching, and the final cDNA carried a unique molecular identifier so that TCR cDNA molecules could be counted accurately. First-strand cDNA for TCR alpha and beta chains was synthesized from specific primers in the conserved constant-segment region. To control for contamination, every cDNA library was double barcoded, receiving both a SMART-Mk sample barcode and Illumina barcodes. TruSeq adapter sequences and Illumina sample barcodes were added in two successive PCR steps. The Illumina HiSeq platform was used with custom primers to sequence TCR alpha and beta cDNA libraries. The original pipeline was this. Unique molecular identifiers were extracted from raw reads with MiGEC, and CDR3 positions were determined with MiXCR. For each individual, recombination models were inferred using an EM algorithm with the repgenHMM and IGoR tools. The tcR package in R was used for shared clonotype analysis, with sharing normalized by the product of cloneset sizes. Out-of-frame nonproductive sequences were analyzed to study raw recombination free of thymic and clonal selection effects. TCRdb reworked the public reads: Q25 trimming with fastp, MiXCR clone assembly, productive beta chains retained. For every CDR3 protein sequence, its rows merge into one entry that carries the most common genes and DNA. The V and J calls and clone size are TCRdb's, not the authors'. Present in this sample are roughly 1,500,000 distinct CDR3 sequences, under 35% of which were seen just once. The biggest ten clones account for 0.25% to 0.3% of the sample.

This sample was included in a study of identical twins (dated by TCRdb to 2015 to 2016). Notes on the research overall: The study deep-sequenced TCR alpha and beta repertoires from monozygotic twins, unrelated adults of various ages and cord blood to test whether fetal clonotypes persist. To rule out contamination, the twin experiments were replicated at different times with different library preparation protocols. Beyond this particular receptor, the publication reports: In beta out-of-frame sequences, excess twin sharing was weaker, because having fewer shared sequences lowered the signal-to-noise ratio. Abundant cord blood beta clonotypes carried fewer insertions; young adult naive repertoires showed a weaker similar trend, while memory repertoires showed none. In monozygotic twins, out-of-frame TCR alpha sharing was systematically underestimated by recombination models, although the models agreed with sharing between unrelated individuals. Because the same donors could not be followed over many years, the conclusions depended on cross-sectional statistical analysis. Invariant T cells such as MAIT and iNKT could partly confound zero-insertion analyses, although diverse VJ usage argued against such confounding for most clonotypes. Compared with coincidental sharing between unrelated individuals, out-of-frame TCR alpha sequences shared between twins showed an excess of sequences with low generation probability.

The CDR3 numbers 15 residues from cysteine through phenylalanine. Solely the CDR3 DNA is kept, with 45 bases framed from the first base. V is shortened by 1 base, J by 3 bases, and the region joining them spans 10 bases. CDR1 MGHRA and CDR2 YSYEKL are derived from the germline V gene. Every donor was a healthy Caucasian. The sequence was collected from a newborn girl in good health. Rearrangement joined TRBV4-1 to TRBJ1-5, with no confident D gene call. Sequenced: cord blood. In nucleotide form, the sequence is TGCGCCAGCAGCCAAGCGCTGACGAACAATCAGCCCCAGCATTTT. Translated, this gives CASSQALTNNQPQHF.